The T cell receptor (beta chain) under discussion was sequenced for a study of blood T cell repertoires in COVID-19. Study in general: PBMCs, B-cell-depleted T cells, or T cells were the source of the cDNA or gDNA that made up the material.

This CDR3 has 17 amino acids. The germline V gene encodes CDR1 SGHRS and CDR2 YFSETQ. V was pared by 3 bases and J by 0 bases, with 13 bases between. How the authors handled the data: From reference gene primer amplification, estimates of nucleated cell counts were derived. Assay: immunoSEQ multiplex PCR; the TCRdb copy retains only in-frame clones and omits some. V, J and clone size reflect that table, while D and trimming were determined from the DNA. This table holds about 220,000 clones, 65% to 85% found once. Sequencing used peripheral blood. The TCR sequence derives from a woman in her sixties or seventies with acute or convalescent COVID-19. The rearrangement joins TRBV5-1 to TRBJ2-6; maybe TRBD2 (6 bases). The CDR3 here is CASSSGGSFSGANVLTF. The CDR3 DNA reads as TGCGCCAGCAGCTCCGGGGGATCGTTCTCTGGGGCCAACGTCCTGACTTTC.